These 25 T cell receptor beta chains originate from one sample sequenced in a study of blood T cells in healthy people across ages. Primed by a sample-barcoded 5' primer and a J-beta primer mix, a second PCR proceeded for about 6 to 11 cycles. MiXCR was run by TCRdb on the 5' RACE reads, yielding one entry per CDR3 protein. Found here are about 1.7 million distinct CDR3 sequences, 28% of them singletons; the top ten hold roughly 8.2%. Sequenced input: blood. The source of these receptors is a woman younger than 45 in good health.

J is TRBJ1-2 and V is TRBV3-1; TRBD1 is a possible D gene (5 bases). Trimming left V 1 base short and J 4 bases short, with 10 bases between. Germline V gene sequence: CDR1 LGHDT, CDR2 YNNKEL (reference sequence). CDR3 length equals 14 residues. The CDR3 bases are TGTGCCAGCAGCCAAGGGTACAGGCTCTATGGCTACACCTTC. Encoded protein: CASSQGYRLYGYTF.

This clonotype was seen only once. This chain links TRBV29-1 with TRBJ2-1; 13 bases agree with TRBD2. V dropped 4 bases and J dropped 7; count of bases not matched to a gene: 13. From germline, CDR1 is SQVTM and CDR2 ANQGSEA. This CDR3 comprises 17 residues. CDR3 sequence (DNA): TGCAGCGTTGCCTGGGGGACTAGCGGGGCGGGGAAGAATGAGCAGTTCTTC. This encodes CSVAWGTSGAGKNEQFF.

This clonotype was observed at least ten times. The chain employs TRBV6-5 and TRBJ2-7, with TRBD2 identical over 11 bases. In germline, CDR1 is MNHEY, CDR2 SVGAGI. V was pared by 10 bases and J by 3 bases, with 2 bases of the junction left unmatched. The CDR3 covers 12 residues. DNA for the CDR3: TGTGCCACCGGGACTAGCGGCTACGAGCAGTACTTC. As protein: CATGTSGYEQYF.

This clonotype has a handful of counts. The chain is built from TRBV28 and TRBJ2-7; 8 positions match TRBD2. The CDR3 has 16 amino acids. Germline V gives CDR1 MDHEN, CDR2 SYDVKM. V was pared by 1 base and J by 4 bases, with 9 bases of the junction left unmatched. The CDR3 here is CASSLFMASGPYEQYF. The DNA of the CDR3 is TGTGCCAGCAGTTTATTTATGGCTAGCGGGCCTTACGAGCAGTACTTC.

There are a few counts of this clonotype. J is TRBJ1-6 and V is TRBV5-6, with D perhaps matching TRBD1 (5 bases). From germline, CDR1 is SGHDT and CDR2 YYEEEE. This CDR3 comprises 14 residues. V was clipped by 5 bases and J by 7 bases, with 13 bases between them. CDR3: CASRPRGRNSPLHF. In nucleotides, the CDR3 is TGTGCCAGCAGGCCAAGGGGCAGAAATTCACCCCTCCACTTT.

This clonotype was counted many times. CDR3 coding DNA: TGCGCCAGCAGCCAAGATATGGGTCGACTAGCGGGATCGTACGAGCAGTACTTC. Translation: CASSQDMGRLAGSYEQYF. This chain links TRBV4-3 with TRBJ2-7; TRBD2 matches 11 bases. The CDR3 has 18 amino acids. The trim removed 0 bases at V and 4 bases at J, leaving 11 bases unmatched. Germline V gene data show CDR1 as LGHNA and CDR2 as YSLEER.

About this clonotype: A clone one base away is much larger, so this may be a read error. This chain joins TRBV9 and TRBJ2-7; 10 bases line up with TRBD2. Per the germline V gene, CDR1 is SGDLS and CDR2 is YYNGEE. The CDR3 runs to 15 residues. CDR3 nucleotides: TGTGCCAGCAGCGTAGGGGGGACTAGCGACTACGTGCAGTACTTC. The encoded protein is CASSVGGTSDYVQYF.

V gene TRBV11-3 combines with J gene TRBJ2-3; 8 positions agree with TRBD2. CDR1 SGHNT and CDR2 YENEEA come from the germline V gene. The CDR3 totals 17 residues. J gave up 2 bases and V 8 bases, and 15 bases lay outside the gene matches. The CDR3 spells CASELDGAGVTTDTQYF. For the CDR3, the DNA is TGTGCCAGCGAACTCGATGGAGCGGGAGTCACCACAGATACGCAGTATTTT. The variable domain in full, completed from reference TRBV11-3 and TRBJ2-3, reads EAGVVQSPRYKIIEKKQPVAFWCNPISGHNTLYWYLQNLGQGPELLIRYENEEAVDDSQLPKDRFSAERLKGVDSTLKIQPAELGDSAVYLCASELDGAGVTTDTQYFGPGTRLTVL.

The chain recombines TRBV10-2 with TRBJ1-2; the D gene is possibly TRBD1 (5 bases). Trimming stripped 2 bases from V and 0 bases from J, with 10 bases between. There are 15 residues in the CDR3. Germline loops: CDR1 WSHSY, CDR2 SAAADI. CDR3 sequence reads: CASSETQGANYGYTF. CDR3 nucleotide sequence: TGCGCCAGCAGTGAGACCCAGGGAGCTAACTATGGCTACACCTTC.

This clonotype was picked up many times. The rearrangement joins TRBV5-1 to TRBJ2-7; 8 bases fit TRBD1. Germline CDR1 SGHRS, CDR2 YFSETQ. The CDR3 runs 14 residues. Losses at the gene ends were 5 bases for V and 6 bases for J; bases not matched to a gene: 10. For the CDR3, the DNA is TGCGCCAGCAGATCCGGGACAGGCCCCACCGAGCAGTACTTC. It encodes CASRSGTGPTEQYF.

The chain is built from TRBV24-1 and TRBJ2-1; 12 positions agree with TRBD1. The CDR3 loop spans 17 amino acids. Germline-derived CDR1 and CDR2 are KGHDR and SFDVKD. Unmatched junction bases numbered 6, after V lost 3 bases and J lost 4 bases. The CDR3: CATSDDRDRGPYNEQFF. CDR3 bases: TGTGCCACCAGTGATGACAGGGACAGGGGGCCGTACAATGAGCAGTTCTTC.

The chain combines TRBV3-1 with TRBJ2-1; D call uncertain. Germline CDR1 reads LGHDT; CDR2 reads YNNKEL (reference sequence). V lost 6 bases, J lost 5 bases, and 5 bases lay in between. CDR3 length: 11 residues. The CDR3 coding sequence is TGTGCCAGCAGATACAACAATGAGCAGTTCTTC. It codes for CASRYNNEQFF.

This clonotype was found a few times. This chain uses TRBV4-3 with TRBJ1-4; 8 positions agree with TRBD1. The CDR3 consists of 16 residues. V lost 1 base to trimming and J lost 4 bases; unmatched junction nucleotides: 5. Germline V gives CDR1 LGHNA, CDR2 YSLEER. CDR3 protein: CASSQVTTGVNEKLFF. For the CDR3, the DNA is TGCGCCAGCAGCCAAGTGACGACAGGGGTTAATGAAAAACTGTTTTTT.

The V gene is TRBV4-1, the J gene TRBJ2-5; 10 nucleotides match TRBD2. With 4 bases clipped from V and 11 bases from J, the junction kept 19 bases outside the gene matches. The CDR3 contains 17 residues. Per germline, CDR1 MGHRA and CDR2 YSYEKL. In nucleotides, the CDR3 is TGCGCCAGCAGCCCCTCAGGGCGGACTAGCGGTCACAATGATCAGTACTTC. Its protein is CASSPSGRTSGHNDQYF.

This clonotype was observed many times. The CDR3 coding sequence is TGTGCCAGCACTCACCCCCATCTACCTGAGGGGGAGCAGTACTTC. Translation: CASTHPHLPEGEQYF. This chain uses TRBV6-2 or TRBV6-3 with TRBJ2-7; D tentatively reads TRBD1 or TRBD2 (5 bases each). Germline V gene data show CDR1 as MNHEY and CDR2 as SVGEGT. The V end lost 7 bases, the J end lost 7 bases, and 23 bases lay between the germline ends. This CDR3 spans 15 amino acids.

The rearrangement joins TRBV3-1 to TRBJ2-3, with D possibly called TRBD1 or TRBD2 (5 bases each). Germline-derived CDR1 and CDR2 are LGHDT and YNNKEL (reference sequence). Between the trimmed V and J ends, which lost 2 bases and 0 bases, there was a span of 12 bases. This CDR3 comprises 16 residues. CDR3 region: CASSQYRDPSTDTQYF. The DNA for the CDR3 is TGTGCCAGCAGCCAATACCGGGACCCAAGCACAGATACGCAGTATTTT.

In this sample, this clonotype turned up once. One end of the junction varies from germline; a read error may be responsible. The chain is built from TRBV9 and TRBJ2-1; D tentatively fits TRBD1 or TRBD2 (7 bases each). The CDR3 totals 15 residues. Germline CDR1 reads SGDLS; CDR2 reads YYNGEE. CDR3 sequence (DNA): TGTGCCAGCAGCGACCAGGGGGGGACCTACAATGAGCAGTACTTT. Translating it yields CASSDQGGTYNEQYF.

In its sample, this clonotype was seen a few times. The chain links TRBV5-1 to TRBJ2-1, with 11 bases fitting TRBD2. Germline-derived CDR1 and CDR2 are SGHRS and YFSETQ. The V segment lost 4 bases and the J segment 8 bases; nucleotides outside the gene matches: 8. The CDR3 runs to 15 residues. In DNA form, the CDR3 reads TGCGCCAGCAGCCGTACTAGCGGGGGTATCGATGAGCAGTTCTTC. Encoded protein: CASSRTSGGIDEQFF.

The chain employs TRBV7-9 and TRBJ1-1; 9 nucleotides line up with TRBD1. V shed 5 bases and J 5 bases; nucleotides not matched to a gene: 9. In germline, CDR1 is SEHNR, CDR2 FQNEAQ (reference sequence). The CDR3 loop spans 15 amino acids. This chain's CDR3 is CASSMTGGFGTEAFF. CDR3 DNA: TGTGCCAGCAGCATGACAGGGGGGTTCGGAACTGAAGCTTTCTTT.

This chain links TRBV20-1 with TRBJ2-5; D ambiguous. Germline lookup yields CDR1 DFQATT and CDR2 SNEGSKA (reference sequence). V was clipped by 1 base and J by 5 bases, with 17 bases between them. CDR3 length: 15 amino acids. The CDR3 region has the DNA TGCAGTGCTAGAGGGCGGTCCCGGATCAGGGAGACCCAGTACTTC. It translates to CSARGRSRIRETQYF.

This clonotype showed up just a few times. The chain combines TRBV5-1 with TRBJ2-1; 9 nucleotides match TRBD2. CDR3 length equals 15 residues. Germline CDR1 reads SGHRS; CDR2 reads YFSETQ. Germline trimming cut 0 bases from V and 5 bases from J; bases unmatched to any gene: 3. CDR3 coding DNA: TGCGCCAGCAGCTTGGTGCGGGGGGGGGACAATGAGCAGTTCTTC. Amino acid sequence: CASSLVRGGDNEQFF.

This clonotype appeared a few times. The chain uses TRBV12-5 and TRBJ2-1, with 8 nucleotides matching TRBD2. Germline V CDR1 and CDR2: LGHNT, FRNRAP. With 5 bases clipped from V and 4 bases from J, the junction kept 7 bases outside the gene matches. The length of the CDR3 is 15 residues. The CDR3 coding sequence is TGTGCTAGTGGTCTGACGGGACTAGTGTACAATGAGCAGTTCTTC. This gives the protein CASGLTGLVYNEQFF.

The rearrangement uses TRBV7-2 and TRBJ2-2; possibly TRBD1 for D (6 bases). Trimming pared 6 bases from V and 0 bases from J, leaving 11 bases between. The germline gives CDR1 SGHTA, CDR2 FQGNSA. The CDR3 contains 15 residues. CDR3 sequence: CASRRRTANTGELFF. In nucleotides, the CDR3 is TGTGCCAGCAGACGCCGGACAGCGAACACCGGGGAGCTGTTTTTT. Based on the CDR3 plus reference TRBV7-2 and TRBJ2-2, the full variable domain is GAGVSQSPSNKVTEKGKDVELRCDPISGHTALYWYRQSLGQGLEFLIYFQGNSAPDKSGLPSDRFSAERTGGSVSTLTIQRTQQEDSAVYLCASRRRTANTGELFFGEGSRLTVL.

The CDR3 region is CASSFAQAWEQYF. The CDR3, as DNA: TGTGCCAGCAGCTTCGCCCAAGCGTGGGAGCAGTACTTC. V gene TRBV6-6 combines with J gene TRBJ2-7; D gene ambiguous. Trimming cost V 6 bases and J 7 bases, with 16 bases left between them. Germline lookup yields CDR1 MNHNY and CDR2 SVGAGI (reference sequence). There are 13 residues in the CDR3.

This clonotype was detected a few times. The V gene is TRBV2, the J gene TRBJ2-7; D is possibly TRBD1 or TRBD2 (6 bases each). The germline V and J ends were trimmed by 7 bases and 2 bases, with 18 bases remaining between them. Germline CDR1 is SNHLY and CDR2 is FYNNEI. The CDR3 has 15 residues. CDR3 amino acids: CASIPVEGGTYEQYF. The CDR3 bases are TGTGCCAGCATTCCAGTCGAGGGGGGAACCTACGAGCAGTACTTC. Using reference TRBV2 and TRBJ2-7 for the parts outside the CDR3, the full variable domain is EPEVTQTPSHQVTQMGQEVILRCVPISNHLYFYWYRQILGQKVEFLVSFYNNEISEKSEIFDDQFSVERPDGSNFTLKIRSTKLEDSAMYFCASIPVEGGTYEQYFGPGTRLTVT.